One TCR beta chain is described in this entry. V was trimmed by 4 bases and J by 4 bases, leaving 20 bases between them. Per germline, CDR1 SGHRS and CDR2 YFSETQ. There are 16 residues in the CDR3. This entry comes from a study of blood T cell repertoires in COVID-19. The overall study: Both acute and convalescent COVID-19 samples were obtained from the United States, Italy and Spain. In each case, the material was cDNA or gDNA derived from T cells, B-cell-depleted T cells, or PBMCs.

Using immunoSEQ multiplex PCR, the repertoire was profiled, and TCRdb retains in-frame clones only, with some absent. In the table there are 65,000 to 80,000 clones, 80% to 90% of which are singletons. The TCR comes from a man aged 25 to 40 with acute or convalescent COVID-19. The sample consisted of peripheral blood. The rearrangement joins TRBV5-1 to TRBJ2-5; tentatively, D is TRBD2 (5 bases). The CDR3 spells CASSPSPTGRGETQYF. The CDR3 DNA reads TGCGCCAGCAGCCCCAGTCCGACTGGACGGGGAGAGACCCAGTACTTC. The whole variable domain, remainder taken from reference TRBV5-1 and TRBJ2-5, is KAGVTQTPRYLIKTRGQQVTLSCSPISGHRSVSWYQQTPGQGLQFLFEYFSETQRNKGNFPGRFSGRQFSNSRSEMNVSTLELGDSALYLCASSPSPTGRGETQYFGPGTRLLVL.